Listed here are 28 T cell receptor beta chains from one sample, sequenced in a study of T cells expressing NK-cell markers. TCRdb re-called the 5' RACE reads; every CDR3 protein appears as one record, without DNA. The table gives about 550,000 distinct CDR3 sequences; the top ten clones make up roughly 3.6% of it. Sequencing used blood T cells: a sorted CD56 or NKG2C T cell subset, CD4+ or CD8+ T cells, or bulk PBMC T cells (not recorded which). These receptors all come from a man between 18 and 29 years old in good health.

This chain connects TRBV21-1 to TRBJ1-6; TCRdb picks TRBD1, but there is no DNA to check that call. TRBV21-1 is annotated as a pseudogene. CDR3 length: 15 residues. The CDR3 spells CASSKKIHPGSPLHF.

CDR3: CASSLGQGRAFF. J is TRBJ1-1 and V is TRBV28; TCRdb's assignment of TRBD1 cannot be checked, as there is no DNA. CDR3 size: 12 residues. CDR1 and CDR2 from the germline V gene are MDHEN and SYDVKM.

The V and J genes are TRBV6-2 or TRBV6-3 and TRBJ2-1; the TCRdb D gene call, TRBD1, has no DNA to confirm it. The CDR3 runs to 16 residues. The germline gives CDR1 MNHEY, CDR2 SVGEGT. CDR3 protein: CASSRSQGRSYNEQFF.

The chain's CDR3 is CASSVGPRSGANVLTF. V and J are TRBV9 and TRBJ2-6. The CDR3 runs to 16 residues. Per germline, CDR1 SGDLS and CDR2 YYNGEE.

V is TRBV7-2 and J is TRBJ2-7; the TCRdb D gene call, TRBD2, has no DNA to confirm it. Germline CDR1 reads SGHTA; CDR2 reads FQGNSA. The CDR3 covers 15 residues. The CDR3: CASSLDRGVSREQYF.

CDR3 in amino acids: CASSRTSGVGSYEQYF. The chain carries TRBV4-2 and TRBJ2-7; TCRdb gives TRBD1 as the D gene, but with no DNA this cannot be confirmed. The germline V gene encodes CDR1 LGHNA and CDR2 YNFKEQ. The CDR3 loop spans 16 amino acids.

The chain is built from TRBV24-1 and TRBJ2-3; the TCRdb call, TRBD2, lacks DNA for checking. Germline V gene lookup returns CDR1 KGHDR and CDR2 SFDVKD. The CDR3 has 14 amino acids. Here the CDR3 reads CATSSGSWTSGTYF.

The chain uses TRBV28 and TRBJ1-3. CDR3 length: 11 amino acids. Per the germline V gene, CDR1 is MDHEN and CDR2 is SYDVKM. The CDR3 reads CASSQRNTIYF.

The chain links TRBV11-1 to TRBJ2-1; there is no DNA to check the TCRdb D call of TRBD2. The CDR3 is 17 residues long. Germline V lookup: CDR1 SGHAT, CDR2 FQDESV (reference sequence). The CDR3: CASSLVAGAPKHNEQFF.

The rearrangement links TRBV6-2 or TRBV6-3 to TRBJ2-1; the D call from TCRdb, TRBD1, cannot be confirmed without DNA. CDR3 size: 15 residues. Germline values: CDR1 MNHEY, CDR2 SVGEGT. CDR3 in amino acids: CASRDPGQGVNEQFF.

J is TRBJ2-1 and V is TRBV11-2. The CDR3 runs to 15 residues. The V gene's germline CDR1 is SGHAT and CDR2 FQNNGV. The CDR3 loop reads CASRMIGSSYNEQFF.

The chain employs TRBV15 and TRBJ1-4; TCRdb calls TRBD1, which cannot be checked without DNA. From germline, CDR1 is LNHNV and CDR2 YYDKDF (reference sequence). The CDR3 sequence is 16 residues long. The CDR3: CATSRPHRVRFEKLFF.

V gene TRBV28 combines with J gene TRBJ2-1; TCRdb selects TRBD1, and the lack of DNA leaves this call unchecked. In germline, CDR1 is MDHEN, CDR2 SYDVKM. The CDR3 runs 15 residues. This CDR3 reads CASRSGQGSYNEQFF. Complete variable domain (other parts from reference TRBV28 and TRBJ2-1): DVKVTQSSRYLVKRTGEKVFLECVQDMDHENMFWYRQDPGLGLRLIYFSYDVKMKEKGDIPEGYSVSREKKERFSLILESASTNQTSMYLCASRSGQGSYNEQFFGPGTRLTVL.

The rearrangement joins TRBV28 to TRBJ2-7; TCRdb selects TRBD2, and the lack of DNA leaves this call unchecked. CDR1 and CDR2 (germline): MDHEN, SYDVKM. The CDR3 has 16 residues. Here the CDR3 reads CASSPYTSGASYEQYF.

The rearrangement joins TRBV25-1 to TRBJ2-5; TCRdb returns TRBD1, unconfirmable since there is no DNA. This CDR3 has 14 amino acids. Germline CDR1 is MGHDK and CDR2 is SYGVNS. CDR3 amino acids: CASSETGVRKTQYF.

The V and J genes are TRBV5-1 and TRBJ2-2; TCRdb returns TRBD2, unconfirmable since there is no DNA. This CDR3 spans 18 amino acids. Per germline, CDR1 SGHRS and CDR2 YFSETQ. CDR3 in amino acids: CASSPRLAGGMSTGELFF.

V and J are TRBV5-1 and TRBJ2-1; TCRdb returns TRBD2, unconfirmable since there is no DNA. This CDR3 spans 14 amino acids. Germline-derived CDR1 and CDR2 are SGHRS and YFSETQ. The CDR3 sequence: CASSTSGRGNEQFF.

The chain recombines TRBV7-9 with TRBJ1-1; TCRdb names TRBD1, which stays unverified in the absence of DNA. The CDR3 length is 15 residues. CDR1 and CDR2 (germline): SEHNR, FQNEAQ (reference sequence). Here the CDR3 reads CASSLLSGLNTEAFF.

J is TRBJ2-1 and V is TRBV3-1; TCRdb's D call, TRBD2, is unchecked because there is no DNA. The CDR3 is 16 amino acids. CDR1 is LGHDT, CDR2 YNNKEL, per germline (reference sequence). The CDR3 sequence is CASSQEDYSGRGLEFF.

The rearrangement joins TRBV28 to TRBJ1-1. Germline assignment: CDR1 MDHEN and CDR2 SYDVKM. The CDR3 is 14 residues long. The CDR3 spells CASSHRMGSTEAFF.

The chain links TRBV4-1 to TRBJ1-6; TCRdb selects TRBD1, and the lack of DNA leaves this call unchecked. Per the germline V gene, CDR1 is MGHRA and CDR2 is YSYEKL. The CDR3 length is 15 residues. The CDR3 protein is CASSHRDRGDSPLHF.

The chain recombines TRBV6-1 with TRBJ2-1; TCRdb's assignment of TRBD2 cannot be checked, as there is no DNA. This CDR3 is built from 17 residues. Germline CDR1 is MNHNS and CDR2 is SASEGT. The CDR3 reads CASSSDTSGSLLHEQFF.

The chain joins TRBV7-9 to TRBJ2-4. The CDR3 is 14 amino acids. Germline CDR1 is SEHNR and CDR2 is FQNEAQ (reference sequence). The CDR3 is CASSMALAKNIQYF.

V and J are TRBV7-2 and TRBJ2-1; TCRdb's assignment of TRBD1 cannot be checked, as there is no DNA. The germline V gene encodes CDR1 SGHTA and CDR2 FQGNSA. The CDR3 is 13 residues long. CDR3 sequence reads: CASSLGERGGQFF.

The CDR3 loop is CASSPTGTLLAEQYF. The rearrangement links TRBV18 to TRBJ2-7. CDR3 length equals 15 residues. Germline loops: CDR1 KGHSH, CDR2 LQKENI.

The CDR3 loop is CASSFRPGQGHNEQFF. The chain joins TRBV5-1 to TRBJ2-1; the D call of TRBD1 rests on TCRdb alone, since no DNA is present to check it. Per germline, CDR1 SGHRS and CDR2 YFSETQ. This CDR3 spans 16 amino acids.

J is TRBJ2-1 and V is TRBV7-9; the D call of TRBD2 rests on TCRdb alone, since no DNA is present to check it. CDR1 is SEHNR and CDR2 is FQNEAQ in the germline V gene (reference sequence). The CDR3 length is 15 residues. CDR3 sequence: CASSLVGGRANEQFF.

The chain links TRBV5-4 to TRBJ2-4. There are 13 residues in the CDR3. The V gene's germline CDR1 is SGHNT and CDR2 YYREEE (reference sequence). CDR3: CASSLDDLDIQYF.